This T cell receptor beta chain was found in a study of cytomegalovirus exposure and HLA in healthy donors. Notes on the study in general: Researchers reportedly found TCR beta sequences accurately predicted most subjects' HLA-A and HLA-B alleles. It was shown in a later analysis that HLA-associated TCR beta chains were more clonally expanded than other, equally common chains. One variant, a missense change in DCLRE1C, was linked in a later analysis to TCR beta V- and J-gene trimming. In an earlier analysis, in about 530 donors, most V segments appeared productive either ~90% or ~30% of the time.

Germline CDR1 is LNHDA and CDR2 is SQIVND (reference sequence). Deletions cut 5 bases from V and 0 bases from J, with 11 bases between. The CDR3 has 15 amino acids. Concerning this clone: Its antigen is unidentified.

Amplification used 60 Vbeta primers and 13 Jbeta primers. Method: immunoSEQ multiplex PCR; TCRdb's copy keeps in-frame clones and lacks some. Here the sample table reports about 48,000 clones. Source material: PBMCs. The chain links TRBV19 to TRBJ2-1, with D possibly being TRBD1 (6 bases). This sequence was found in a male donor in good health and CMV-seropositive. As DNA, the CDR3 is TGTGCCAGTAGTGCCGGGACACTCTCCTACAATGAGCAGTTCTTC. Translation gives CASSAGTLSYNEQFF.